The clone carrying this TCR beta chain turned up a few times. Trimming pared 7 bases from V and 6 bases from J, leaving 10 bases between. Germline values: CDR1 SGHNT, CDR2 YYREEE (reference sequence). This CDR3 has 11 amino acids. This record belongs to a study of shared clonotypes between healthy human individuals. Overall study: A donor's plate count was three for CD4 naive and three for CD4 memory; CD8 naive had two and CD8 memory one.

Some clones are missing from TCRdb's copy, which holds only in-frame ones; the method was immunoSEQ multiplex PCR. Of fewer than 2.5 million clones in the sample, over 85% are singletons; the top ten hold around 0.4%. The V and J genes are TRBV5-4 and TRBJ1-2; unclear D gene. The TCR was taken from a man in his late teens or twenties in good health. Some clones in this sample may be carry-over from other donors' samples. The sample was naive CD4+ T cells from PBMCs. Sample subset: CD45RA+ positively selected. The chain's CDR3 is CASRRGNGYTF. The CDR3 bases are TGTGCCAGCCGCAGAGGGAATGGCTACACCTTC.